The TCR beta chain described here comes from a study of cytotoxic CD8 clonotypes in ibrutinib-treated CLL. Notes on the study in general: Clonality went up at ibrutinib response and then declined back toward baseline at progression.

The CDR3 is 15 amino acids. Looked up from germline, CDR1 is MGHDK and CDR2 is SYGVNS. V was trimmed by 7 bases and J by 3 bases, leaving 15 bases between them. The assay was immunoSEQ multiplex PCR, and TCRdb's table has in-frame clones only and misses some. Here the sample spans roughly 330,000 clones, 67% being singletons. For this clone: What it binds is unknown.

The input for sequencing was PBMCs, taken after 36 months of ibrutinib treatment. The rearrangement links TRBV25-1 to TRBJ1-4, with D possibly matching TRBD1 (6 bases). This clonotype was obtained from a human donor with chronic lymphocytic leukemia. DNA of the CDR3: TGTGCCAGCAAAACACAGGGTACCCCTAATGAAAAACTGTTTTTT. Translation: CASKTQGTPNEKLFF.